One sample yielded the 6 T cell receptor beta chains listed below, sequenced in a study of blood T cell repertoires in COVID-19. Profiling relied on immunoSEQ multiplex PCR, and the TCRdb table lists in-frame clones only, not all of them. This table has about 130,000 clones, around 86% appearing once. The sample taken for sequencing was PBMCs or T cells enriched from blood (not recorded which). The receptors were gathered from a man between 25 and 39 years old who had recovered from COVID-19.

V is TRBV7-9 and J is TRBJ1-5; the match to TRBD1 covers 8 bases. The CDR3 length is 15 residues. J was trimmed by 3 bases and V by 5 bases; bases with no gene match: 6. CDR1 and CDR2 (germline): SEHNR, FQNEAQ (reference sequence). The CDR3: CASSGGQGPNQPQHF. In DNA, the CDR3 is TGTGCCAGCAGCGGTGGACAGGGTCCCAATCAGCCCCAGCATTTT.

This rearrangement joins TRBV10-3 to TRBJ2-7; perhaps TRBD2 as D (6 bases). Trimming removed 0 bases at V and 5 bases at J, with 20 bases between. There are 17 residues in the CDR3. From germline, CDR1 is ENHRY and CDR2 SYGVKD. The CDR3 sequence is CAISESLRWRGWDEQYF. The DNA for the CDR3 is TGTGCCATCAGTGAGTCGTTGAGGTGGCGGGGCTGGGACGAGCAGTACTTC.

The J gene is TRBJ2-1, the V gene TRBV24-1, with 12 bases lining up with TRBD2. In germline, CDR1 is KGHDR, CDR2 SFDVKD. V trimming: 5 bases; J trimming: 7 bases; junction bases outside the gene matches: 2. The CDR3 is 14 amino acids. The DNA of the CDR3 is TGTGCCACCAGTGGGACTAGCGGGGCGAATGAGCAGTTCTTC. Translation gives CATSGTSGANEQFF.

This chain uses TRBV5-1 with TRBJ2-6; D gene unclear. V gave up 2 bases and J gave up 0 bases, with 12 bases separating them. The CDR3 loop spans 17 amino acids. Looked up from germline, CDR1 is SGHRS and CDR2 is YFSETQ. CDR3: CASSFADFLSGANVLTF. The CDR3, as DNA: TGCGCCAGCAGCTTCGCGGATTTCCTCTCTGGGGCCAACGTCCTGACTTTC.

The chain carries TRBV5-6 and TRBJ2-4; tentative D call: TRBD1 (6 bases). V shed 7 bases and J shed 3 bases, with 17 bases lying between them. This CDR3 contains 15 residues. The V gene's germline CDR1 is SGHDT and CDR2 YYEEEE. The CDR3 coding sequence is TGTGCCAGCTCCGGGGCGGACAGCATCAAAAACATTCAGTACTTC. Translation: CASSGADSIKNIQYF.

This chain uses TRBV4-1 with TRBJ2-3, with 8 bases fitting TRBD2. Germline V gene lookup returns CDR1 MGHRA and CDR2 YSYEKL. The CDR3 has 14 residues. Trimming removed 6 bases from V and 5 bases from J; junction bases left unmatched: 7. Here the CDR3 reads CASSRAGAGDTQYF. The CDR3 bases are TGCGCCAGCAGTCGAGCGGGGGCGGGAGATACGCAGTATTTT.